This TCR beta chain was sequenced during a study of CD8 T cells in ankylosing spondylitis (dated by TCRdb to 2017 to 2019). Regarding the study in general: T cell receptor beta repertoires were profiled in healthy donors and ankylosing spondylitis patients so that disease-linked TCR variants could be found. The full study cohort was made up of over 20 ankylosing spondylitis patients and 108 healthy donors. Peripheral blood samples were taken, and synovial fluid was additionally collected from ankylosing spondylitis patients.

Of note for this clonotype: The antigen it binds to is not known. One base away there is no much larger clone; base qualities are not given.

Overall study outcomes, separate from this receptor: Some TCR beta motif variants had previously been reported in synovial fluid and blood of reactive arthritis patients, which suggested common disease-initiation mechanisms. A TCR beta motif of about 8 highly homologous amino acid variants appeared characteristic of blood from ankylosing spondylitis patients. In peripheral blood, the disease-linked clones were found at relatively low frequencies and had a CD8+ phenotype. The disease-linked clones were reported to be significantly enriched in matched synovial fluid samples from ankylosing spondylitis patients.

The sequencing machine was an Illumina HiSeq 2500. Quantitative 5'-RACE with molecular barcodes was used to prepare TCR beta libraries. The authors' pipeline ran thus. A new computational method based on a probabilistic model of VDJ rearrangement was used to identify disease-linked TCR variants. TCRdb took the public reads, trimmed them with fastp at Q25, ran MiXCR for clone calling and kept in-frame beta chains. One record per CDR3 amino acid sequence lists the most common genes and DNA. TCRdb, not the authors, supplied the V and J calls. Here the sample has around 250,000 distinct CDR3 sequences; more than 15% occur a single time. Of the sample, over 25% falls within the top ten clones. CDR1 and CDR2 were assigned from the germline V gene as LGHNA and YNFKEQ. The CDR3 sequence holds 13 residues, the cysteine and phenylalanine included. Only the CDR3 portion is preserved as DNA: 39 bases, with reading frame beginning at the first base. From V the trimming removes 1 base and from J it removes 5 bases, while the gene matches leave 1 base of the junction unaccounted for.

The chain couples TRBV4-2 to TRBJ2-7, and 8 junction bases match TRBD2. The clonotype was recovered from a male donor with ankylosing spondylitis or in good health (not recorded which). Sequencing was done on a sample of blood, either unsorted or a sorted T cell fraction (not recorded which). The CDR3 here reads CASSQAAGDEQYF. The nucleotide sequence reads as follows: TGTGCCAGCAGCCAAGCAGCGGGAGACGAGCAGTACTTC.